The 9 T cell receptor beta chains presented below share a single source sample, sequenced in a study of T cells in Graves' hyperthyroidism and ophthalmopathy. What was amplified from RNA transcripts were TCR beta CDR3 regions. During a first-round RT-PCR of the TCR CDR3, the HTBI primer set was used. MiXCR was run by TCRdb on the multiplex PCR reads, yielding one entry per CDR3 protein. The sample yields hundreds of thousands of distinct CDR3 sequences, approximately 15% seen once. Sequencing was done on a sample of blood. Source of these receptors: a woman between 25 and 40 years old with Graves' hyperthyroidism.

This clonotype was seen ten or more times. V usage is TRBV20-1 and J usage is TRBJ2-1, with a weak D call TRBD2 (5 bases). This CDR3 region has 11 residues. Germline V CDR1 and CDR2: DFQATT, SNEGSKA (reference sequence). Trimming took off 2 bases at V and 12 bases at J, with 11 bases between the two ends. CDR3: CSARRDPGQFF. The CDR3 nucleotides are TGCAGTGCTAGACGGGATCCAGGGCAGTTCTTC.

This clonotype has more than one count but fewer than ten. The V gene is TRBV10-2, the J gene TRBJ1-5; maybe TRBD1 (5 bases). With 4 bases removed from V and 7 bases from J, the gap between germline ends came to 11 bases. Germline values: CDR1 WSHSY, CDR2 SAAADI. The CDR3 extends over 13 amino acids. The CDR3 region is CASSGGEAQPQHF. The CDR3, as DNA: TGCGCCAGCAGTGGAGGGGAGGCGCAGCCCCAGCATTTT.

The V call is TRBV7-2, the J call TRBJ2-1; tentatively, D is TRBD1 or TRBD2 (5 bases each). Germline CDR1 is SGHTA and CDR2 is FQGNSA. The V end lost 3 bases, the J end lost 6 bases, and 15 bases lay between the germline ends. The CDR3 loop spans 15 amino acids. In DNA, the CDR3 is TGTGCCAGCAGCTTTGGGGCTAGCCAGACCAATGAGCAGTTCTTC. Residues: CASSFGASQTNEQFF.

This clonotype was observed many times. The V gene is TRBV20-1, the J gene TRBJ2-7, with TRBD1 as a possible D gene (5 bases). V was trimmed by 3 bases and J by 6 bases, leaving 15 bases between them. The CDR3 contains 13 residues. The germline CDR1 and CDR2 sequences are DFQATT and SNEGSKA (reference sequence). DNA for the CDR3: TGCAGTGCTAGCCCCCAGGGAATGAGCGAGCAGTACTTC. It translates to CSASPQGMSEQYF.

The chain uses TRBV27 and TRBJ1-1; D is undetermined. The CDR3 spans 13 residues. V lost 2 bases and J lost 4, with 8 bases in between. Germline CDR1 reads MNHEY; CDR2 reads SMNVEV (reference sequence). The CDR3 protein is CASSLRESTEAFF. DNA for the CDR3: TGTGCCAGCAGTTTACGGGAATCCACTGAAGCTTTCTTT.

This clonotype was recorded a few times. The CDR3 reads CASEDRGQGIYNEQFF. The DNA for the CDR3 is TGTGCCAGCGAAGACCGCGGTCAAGGGATTTACAATGAGCAGTTCTTC. This chain connects TRBV19 to TRBJ2-1; D call uncertain. The germline V gene has CDR1 LNHDA and CDR2 SQIVND (reference sequence). Trimming pared 9 bases from V and 4 bases from J, leaving 22 bases between. The CDR3 runs 16 residues.

CDR3 loop: CASSSRTGRGGELFF. The CDR3 bases are TGTGCCAGCAGCTCCCGGACCGGCCGGGGCGGGGAGCTGTTTTTT. The chain is built from TRBV7-6 and TRBJ2-2, with D perhaps matching TRBD2 (5 bases). Trimming cost V 4 bases and J 7 bases, with 16 bases left between them. The CDR3 is made up of 15 amino acids. Germline CDR1 is SGHVS and CDR2 is FNYEAQ.

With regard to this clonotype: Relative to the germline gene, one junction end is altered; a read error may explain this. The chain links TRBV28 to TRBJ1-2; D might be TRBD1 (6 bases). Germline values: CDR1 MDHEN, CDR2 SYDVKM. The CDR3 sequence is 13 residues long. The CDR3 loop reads CASSPDRFYGHTF. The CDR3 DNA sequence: TGTGCCAGCAGTCCCGACAGGTTCTATGGCCACACCTTC.

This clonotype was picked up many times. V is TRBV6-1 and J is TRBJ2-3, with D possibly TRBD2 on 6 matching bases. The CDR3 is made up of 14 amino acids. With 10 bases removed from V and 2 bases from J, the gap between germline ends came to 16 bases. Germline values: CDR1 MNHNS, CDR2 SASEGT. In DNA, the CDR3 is TGTGCCATCTTGCGGGATGGCCTCACAGATACGCAGTATTTT. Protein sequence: CAILRDGLTDTQYF.